This is a list of T cell receptor beta chains from one sample in a study of blood T cell repertoires in COVID-19. Using immunoSEQ multiplex PCR, the repertoire was profiled, and TCRdb retains in-frame clones only, with some absent. This table has roughly 39,000 clones, approximately 85% appearing once. The sequenced sample was peripheral blood. The receptors were sampled from a man in his fifties or sixties with acute or convalescent COVID-19. Both conserved end residues are part of each CDR3. Each record gives: V gene, J gene, clone size, D gene, CDR3 DNA, CDR3 protein. D genes are given only for firm matches. Size values are once, few and many counts, or a class for expanded clones, and some rows have none.

>TRBV20-1|TRBJ2-1|NA|NA
TGCAGTGCTAGTCATGGACTCCTCAATGAGCAGTTCTTC
CSASHGLLNEQFF
>TRBV2|TRBJ2-1|NA|TRBD2
TGTGCCAGCAGGCTCGGGCGGGGGAACAATGAGCAGTTCTTC
CASRLGRGNNEQFF
>TRBV30|TRBJ1-4|NA|NA
TGTGCCTGGAGGAGAGGGTTTAGGGAAAAACTGTTTTTT
CAWRRGFREKLFF
>TRBV9|TRBJ1-5|NA|NA
TGTGCCAGCAGTGCCGGGGGGGCCTCCAATCAGCCCCAGCATTTT
CASSAGGASNQPQHF
>TRBV18|TRBJ2-7|NA|NA
TGTGCCAGCTCACCAACCGGGACGGGAGCCTACGAGCAGTACTTC
CASSPTGTGAYEQYF
>TRBV27|TRBJ2-7|NA|TRBD1
TGTGCCAGCAGCGGCGAAGCTTTGCGGGACAGGGAAACCTACGAGCAGTACTTC
CASSGEALRDRETYEQYF
>TRBV5-1|TRBJ2-7|NA|TRBD2
TGCGCCAGCAGCTCACTAGCGGGAGGGCGGTACGAGCAGTACTTC
CASSSLAGGRYEQYF
>TRBV5-6|TRBJ2-3|few|TRBD2
TGTGCCAGCAGCTTAGGGACTAGCGGAGGTTCTAGCACAGATACGCAGTATTTT
CASSLGTSGGSSTDTQYF
>TRBV9|TRBJ2-3|NA|TRBD2
TGTGCCAGCAGCGAGGAGCGGGAGGGTTTGGCAGATACGCAGTATTTT
CASSEEREGLADTQYF
>TRBV7-2|TRBJ2-5|NA|TRBD2
TGTGCCAGCAGCTCCCTAGGAGTGGGGGGGGAGACCCAGTACTTC
CASSSLGVGGETQYF
>TRBV11-2|TRBJ2-7|NA|NA
TGTGCCAGCAGCTTGGGGGGTGTTGGCGAGCAGTACTTC
CASSLGGVGEQYF
>TRBV6-5|TRBJ1-6|NA|NA
TGTGCCAGCAGACCCCAGGGCAGACCAAATTCACCCCTCCACTTT
CASRPQGRPNSPLHF
>TRBV28|TRBJ2-7|NA|TRBD2
TGTGCCAGCAGCCCGTCCGGGGGGAACTCCTACGAGCAGTACTTC
CASSPSGGNSYEQYF
>TRBV7-3|TRBJ2-3|NA|NA
TGTGCCAGCAGCTTATCTGGGGAGGATACGCAGTATTTT
CASSLSGEDTQYF
>TRBV20-1|TRBJ2-5|NA|NA
TGCAGTGCCTGGGGAGTTGGGGCCCAGTACTTC
CSAWGVGAQYF
>TRBV5-1|TRBJ1-1|NA|NA
TGCGCCAGCAGCTTTACAGGTGACACTGAAGCTTTCTTT
CASSFTGDTEAFF
>TRBV7-2|TRBJ2-1|NA|TRBD2
TGTGCCAGCAGCTTAACTAGCGGGAGCAATGAGCAGTTCTTC
CASSLTSGSNEQFF
>TRBV2|TRBJ2-1|NA|NA
TGTGCCAGCAGTGAATCGGGGTGGGCCTACAATGAGCAGTTCTTC
CASSESGWAYNEQFF
>TRBV2|TRBJ2-2|once|TRBD1
TGTGCCAGCACCGGGACAGGGGACACCGGGGAGCTGTTTTTT
CASTGTGDTGELFF
>TRBV7-8|TRBJ1-6|NA|TRBD1
TGTGCCAGCAGCCTAGAAGGGGGCTGGTCACCCCTCCACTTT
CASSLEGGWSPLHF
>TRBV7-9|TRBJ2-3|NA|NA
TGTGCCAGCAGCTCGTACACAGATACGCAGTATTTT
CASSSYTDTQYF
>TRBV7-3|TRBJ2-3|NA|TRBD2
TGTGCCAGCAGTACCCGACTAGCGGGACCCACAGATACGCAGTATTTT
CASSTRLAGPTDTQYF
>TRBV19|TRBJ1-4|NA|NA
TGTGCCAGTAGTATTTGGGACAAGAATGAAAAACTGTTTTTT
CASSIWDKNEKLFF
>TRBV5-6|TRBJ1-1|NA|TRBD1
TGTGCCAGCAGACCAAACCCGGGACAGGGGACCCTTAACACTGAAGCTTTCTTT
CASRPNPGQGTLNTEAFF
>TRBV11-3|TRBJ2-3|NA|NA
TGTGCCAGCAGCCCTAGCACAGATACGCAGTATTTT
CASSPSTDTQYF
>TRBV5-1|TRBJ1-2|NA|TRBD1
TGCGCCAGCAGCGTAGGGGGGGCCGGGACAGGGGCCGATGGCTACACCTTC
CASSVGGAGTGADGYTF